This T cell receptor (beta chain) is drawn from a study of shared clonotypes between healthy human individuals. In the study overall: Plates per donor: three CD4 naive, three CD4 memory, two CD8 naive, one CD8 memory.

The repertoire was sequenced with immunoSEQ multiplex PCR; TCRdb's copy has only in-frame clones and lacks some. Here the sample spans about 2 million clones, around 95% being singletons. All the donors were Caucasian adults who lived in Nashville, Tennessee. This receptor was obtained from a man aged 18 to 35 in good health. The material sequenced was naive CD4+ T cells sorted from blood. This sample's subset: CD45RA+ positively selected.

The CDR3 loop is CASSPQRAGETQYF. The CDR3 DNA is TGTGCCAGCAGCCCCCAGCGGGCCGGAGAGACCCAGTACTTC. The V and J genes are TRBV7-2 and TRBJ2-5, with D perhaps matching TRBD2 (6 bases). Germline V gives CDR1 SGHTA, CDR2 FQGNSA. This CDR3 spans 14 amino acids. V was trimmed by 5 bases and J by 4 bases, leaving 14 bases between them.